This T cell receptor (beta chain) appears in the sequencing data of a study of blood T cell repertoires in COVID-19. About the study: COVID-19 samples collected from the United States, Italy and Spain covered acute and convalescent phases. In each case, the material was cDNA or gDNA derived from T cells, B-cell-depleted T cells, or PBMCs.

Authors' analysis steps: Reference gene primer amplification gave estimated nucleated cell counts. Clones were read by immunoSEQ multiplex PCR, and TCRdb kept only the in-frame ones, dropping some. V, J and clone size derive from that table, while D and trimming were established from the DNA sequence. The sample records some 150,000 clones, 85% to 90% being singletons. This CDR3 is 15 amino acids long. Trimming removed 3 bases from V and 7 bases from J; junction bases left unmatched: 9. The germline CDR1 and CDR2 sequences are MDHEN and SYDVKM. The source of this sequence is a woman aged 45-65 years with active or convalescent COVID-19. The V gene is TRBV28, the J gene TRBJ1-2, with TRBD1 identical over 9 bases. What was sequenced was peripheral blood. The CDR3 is CASSLWGQGGSGYTF. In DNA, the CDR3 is TGTGCCAGCAGTTTGTGGGGACAGGGCGGCAGTGGCTACACCTTC.